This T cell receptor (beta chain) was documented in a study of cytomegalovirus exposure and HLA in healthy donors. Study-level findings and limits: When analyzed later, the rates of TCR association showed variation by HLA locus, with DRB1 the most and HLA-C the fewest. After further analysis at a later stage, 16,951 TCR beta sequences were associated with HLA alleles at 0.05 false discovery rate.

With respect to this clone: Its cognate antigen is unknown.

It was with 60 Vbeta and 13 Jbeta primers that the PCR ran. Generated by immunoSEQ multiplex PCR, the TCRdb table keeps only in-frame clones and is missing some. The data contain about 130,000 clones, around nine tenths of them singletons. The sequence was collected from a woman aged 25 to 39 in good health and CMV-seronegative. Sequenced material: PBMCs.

This CDR3 reads CASSPWTRPSTDTQYF. CDR3 in DNA: TGTGCCAGCAGCCCGTGGACTAGACCTAGCACAGATACGCAGTATTTT. The chain carries TRBV7-2 and TRBJ2-3, with TRBD2 matching over 7 bases. The CDR3 is 16 amino acids. The germline gives CDR1 SGHTA, CDR2 FQGNSA. With V trimmed by 5 bases and J by 0 bases, 8 bases remained unmatched.